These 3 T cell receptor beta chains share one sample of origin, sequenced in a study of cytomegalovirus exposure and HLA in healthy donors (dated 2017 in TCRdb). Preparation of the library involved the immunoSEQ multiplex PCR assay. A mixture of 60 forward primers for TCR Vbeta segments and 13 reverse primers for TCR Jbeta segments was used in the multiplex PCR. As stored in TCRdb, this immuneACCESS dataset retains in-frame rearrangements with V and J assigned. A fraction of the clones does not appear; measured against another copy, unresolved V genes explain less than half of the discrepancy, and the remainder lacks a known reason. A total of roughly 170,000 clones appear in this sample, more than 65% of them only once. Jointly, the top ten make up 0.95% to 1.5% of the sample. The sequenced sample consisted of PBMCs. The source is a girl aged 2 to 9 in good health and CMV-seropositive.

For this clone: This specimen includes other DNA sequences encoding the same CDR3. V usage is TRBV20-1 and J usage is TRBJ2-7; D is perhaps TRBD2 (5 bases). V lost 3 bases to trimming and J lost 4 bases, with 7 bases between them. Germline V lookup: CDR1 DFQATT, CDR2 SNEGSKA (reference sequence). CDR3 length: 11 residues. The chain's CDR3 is CSASGSYEQYF. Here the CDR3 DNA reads TGCAGTGCTAGTGGGAGTTACGAGCAGTACTTC.

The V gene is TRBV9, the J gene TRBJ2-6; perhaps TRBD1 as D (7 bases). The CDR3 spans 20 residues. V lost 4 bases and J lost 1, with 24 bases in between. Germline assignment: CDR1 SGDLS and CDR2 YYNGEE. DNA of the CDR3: TGTGCCAGCAGCTCCCCCGGGGGCAGGGACAGAGAGTCTGGGGCCAACGTCCTGACTTTC. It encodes CASSSPGGRDRESGANVLTF.

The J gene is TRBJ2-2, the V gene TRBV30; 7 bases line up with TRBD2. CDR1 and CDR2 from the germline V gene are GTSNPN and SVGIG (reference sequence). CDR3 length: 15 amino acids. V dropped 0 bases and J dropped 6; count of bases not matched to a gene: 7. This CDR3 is CAWSVWLAVPGELFF. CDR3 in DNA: TGTGCCTGGAGTGTGTGGCTAGCGGTACCCGGGGAGCTGTTTTTT.